These 3 T cell receptor beta chains were all obtained from the same sample, sequenced in a study of blood T cells in healthy people across ages. With a J-beta primer mix and a sample-barcoded 5' primer, a second PCR ran about 6 to 11 cycles. TCRdb passed the 5' RACE reads through MiXCR, listing each CDR3 protein once. Found here are just over 800,000 distinct CDR3 sequences, under 80% of them singletons; the top ten hold roughly 26%. The sequencing sample was made of blood. The origin of the receptors is a man in his thirties or forties in good health.

V and J are TRBV4-3 and TRBJ2-1; 8 bases align to TRBD1. The ends lost 2 bases at V and 10 bases at J; junction bases unmatched: 4. The CDR3 has 13 amino acids. CDR1 and CDR2 (germline): LGHNA, YSLEER. CDR3 DNA: TGCGCCAGCAGCCAAACAGGGGGGAAAGAGCAGTTCTTC. Amino acids: CASSQTGGKEQFF.

There are a few counts of this clonotype. This chain's CDR3 is CASSQDLASGGFNEQYF. CDR3 nucleotides: TGCGCCAGCAGCCAAGATCTGGCTAGCGGGGGGTTCAATGAGCAGTACTTC. The V and J genes are TRBV4-3 and TRBJ2-5, with 11 nucleotides matching TRBD2. Germline CDR1 is LGHNA and CDR2 is YSLEER. After removal of 0 bases from V and 11 bases from J, the junction contained 14 bases not matched to a gene. The CDR3 is 17 amino acids.

The chain joins TRBV28 to TRBJ2-7; D may be TRBD1 (6 bases). The V and J ends lost 5 bases and 6 bases respectively, with 14 bases between them. The CDR3 extends over 13 amino acids. Per the germline V gene, CDR1 is MDHEN and CDR2 is SYDVKM. The DNA for the CDR3 is TGTGCCAGCAGTCCCCCGCCAGGGGTCGAGCAGTACTTC. It is translated as CASSPPPGVEQYF.